This paragraph covers one TCR beta chain sequence. Antigen: not known. This record comes from a study of identical twins. Findings and limits, study-wide: Cord blood's abundant beta clonotypes had fewer insertions, unlike memory repertoires. Donors were not followed over many years; analysis was cross-sectional. Models underestimated TCR alpha sharing (out-of-frame) in monozygotic twins.

Germline values: CDR1 SGHRS, CDR2 YFSETQ. V lost 2 bases and J 0 bases, leaving 10 bases between the germline ends. CDR3 length equals 15 residues. TCRdb reprocessed the 5' RACE reads with MiXCR, giving one entry per CDR3 protein. The sample includes a few hundred thousand distinct CDR3 sequences, roughly 15% of them seen just once. These data also formed part of another study, on yellow fever vaccine responses in identical twins. As that study records: On the reported evidence, twins' vaccine T cell responses seemed partly convergent and partly personalized.

This TCR derives from a woman aged 18-29 years in good health. The sequencing input was CD4+ T cells sorted from blood. V is TRBV5-1 and J is TRBJ2-3; no definite D call. Here the CDR3 DNA reads TGCGCCAGCAGCTTCGACGGACCTAGCACAGATACGCAGTATTTT. It yields the protein CASSFDGPSTDTQYF.